The source of this TCR beta chain is a study of blood T cell repertoires in COVID-19 (dated by TCRdb to about 2020). For the wider study: Collaborator samples came from the United States, Italy and Spain and covered acute and convalescent phases of COVID-19. The material from the prospective study consisted of cDNA or gDNA derived from T cells, B-cell-depleted T cells, or PBMCs. Subjects who had been exposed to COVID-19, were actively infected with it, or had recovered from it provided the deeply sampled blood TCRbeta repertoires that made up the dataset. The repertoires were released in a freely available public database meant as a resource for research on the immune response to SARS-CoV-2. Samples were obtained from the ongoing ImmuneRACE study (first 160 participants) and from 1,254 subjects provided by 6 global collaborators. A de-identified subject ID, COVID-19 status, age in years and sex were almost always included in the sample metadata. Where available, HLA class I and class II types were obtained from metadata supplied by the sample provider rather than from assay-based typing. The paper as a whole reports these results and caveats: The amount of clinical and demographic metadata varied by source and participant and was provided uncurated.

In the prospective study, participants were about 18 to 95 years old, resided in around 25 geographic areas of the United States, and were enrolled through a virtual design. To assign participants to cohorts, the prospective study relied on clinical history that participants themselves reported in a screening survey and a study questionnaire. Mobile phlebotomists in the prospective study collected whole blood, serum and a nasopharyngeal or oropharyngeal swab from every participant. Over a roughly 2-month period, participants in the prospective study had the option of providing additional blood draws and questionnaires. Before DNA extraction, prospective study blood samples were shipped either frozen or at room temperature. Turning to this clone: Which antigen it targets is not known. One base away there is no much larger clone; base qualities are not given.

TCRbeta CDR3 regions were amplified from genomic DNA by means of the immunoSEQ Assay, a bias-controlled multiplex PCR. From the authors' description of their analysis: Nucleated cell counts per sample were estimated from amplification of reference gene primers within the assay. To quantify the absolute abundance of each unique TCRbeta CDR3 rearrangement, sequence reads were collapsed and filtered. For each sample, productive Simpson clonality was calculated as the square root of Simpson's diversity index across productive rearrangements. Held by TCRdb, this immuneACCESS table contains in-frame sequences only and omits some clones. Under half of the omission traces to an unresolved V gene where checked; the cause of the rest is unknown. V and J calls plus clone size are reproduced from that table; the DNA served to infer D and trimming. The sample table shows fewer than 350,000 clones, and approximately 86% are seen once. The biggest ten clones account for roughly 4.2% of the sample.

The sample consisted of PBMCs or T cells enriched from blood (not recorded which). The receptor's source is a woman aged 40 to 50 with acute COVID-19.

Read as DNA, the sequence is TGTGCCAGCAGCCAACTCGGGACAGCCGGGGGGGAGCTGTTTTTT. Its protein is CASSQLGTAGGELFF. The sequence joins TRBV3-1 (or the pseudogene TRBV3-2) to TRBJ2-2, with 7 bases in between that match TRBD1. Compared with germline, V lacks 2 bases and J lacks 8 bases; bases without a gene match: 8. The CDR3 runs 15 residues from the cysteine to the phenylalanine. Only CDR3 DNA remains: 45 bases, in frame from the first base. Sequences LGHDT (CDR1) and YNNKEL (CDR2) are obtained from the germline V gene (reference sequence).